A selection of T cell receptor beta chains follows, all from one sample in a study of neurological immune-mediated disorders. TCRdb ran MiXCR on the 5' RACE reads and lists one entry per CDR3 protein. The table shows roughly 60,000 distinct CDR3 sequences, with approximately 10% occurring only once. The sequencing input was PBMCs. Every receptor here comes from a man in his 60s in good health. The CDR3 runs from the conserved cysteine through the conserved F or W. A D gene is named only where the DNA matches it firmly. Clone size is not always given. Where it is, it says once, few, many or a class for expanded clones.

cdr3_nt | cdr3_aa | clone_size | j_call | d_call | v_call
TGTGCCAGCAGCTTACCCCACACAGATACGCAGTATTTT | CASSLPHTDTQYF | many | TRBJ2-3 | . | TRBV11-1
TGCGCCAGCAGCTTGGGGGCCGAGATTCCCAGGCCACCCCTCCACTTT | CASSLGAEIPRPPLHF | many | TRBJ1-6 | . | TRBV5-1
TGTGCCAGCAGCCAGGTCGCTGGGTTCGGGAATCAGCCCCAGCATTTT | CASSQVAGFGNQPQHF | many | TRBJ1-5 | . | TRBV7-2
TGTGCCAGCAGCCTACCGGGACAGGGGGGAGAGACCCAGTACTTC | CASSLPGQGGETQYF | many | TRBJ2-5 | TRBD1 | TRBV28
TGCGCCAGCAGCCCCTGGAAGAGCTCCTACAATGAGCAGTTCTTC | CASSPWKSSYNEQFF | many | TRBJ2-1 | . | TRBV5-1
TGCGCCAGCAGCTTGGGCCGGGCAGGCGCATTTCGAAACACCGGGGAGCTGTTTTTT | CASSLGRAGAFRNTGELFF | many | TRBJ2-2 | . | TRBV5-1
TGTGCCAGCAGCTTCAATTGGCTGAACACTGAAGCTTTCTTT | CASSFNWLNTEAFF | many | TRBJ1-1 | . | TRBV7-2
TGCAGTGCTAGAGATCGTGCAAGCAAAGAGACCCAGTACTTC | CSARDRASKETQYF | many | TRBJ2-5 | . | TRBV20-1
TGTGCCAGCAGGATTAGCGGGGGGGCCTTCCATGAGCAGTTCTTC | CASRISGGAFHEQFF | many | TRBJ2-1 | TRBD2 | TRBV28
TGTGCCAGCAGGTACGGAGATACGCAGTATTTT | CASRYGDTQYF | many | TRBJ2-3 | . | TRBV7-8
TGTGCCAGTAGTGGGGGCGGCTACAATGAGCAGTTCTTC | CASSGGGYNEQFF | . | TRBJ2-1 | . | TRBV19
TGCAGTGGTTCAGCCCGGACAGTCTACGAGCAGTACTTC | CSGSARTVYEQYF | . | TRBJ2-7 | . | TRBV20-1
TGCGCCAGCAACTCAGGCGGGGGGGCCGACGAGCAGTACTTC | CASNSGGGADEQYF | . | TRBJ2-7 | TRBD2 | TRBV5-1
TGTGCCAGCAGTCGCAGGGCTAGGAACACTGAAGCTTTCTTT | CASSRRARNTEAFF | many | TRBJ1-1 | . | TRBV12-3/TRBV12-4
TGTGCCAGCAGCTTTACCGCAGGGGGCCCCGCTCAGCCCCAGCATTTT | CASSFTAGGPAQPQHF | many | TRBJ1-5 | TRBD1 | TRBV5-6
TGTGCCGCCGGACGGAGCAATGAGCAGTTCTTC | CAAGRSNEQFF | few | TRBJ2-1 | . | TRBV10-3
TGTGCCAGCAGTTACGGGGCAGTTTGCTACTTC | CASSYGAVCYF | many | TRBJ2-4 | . | TRBV6-2/TRBV6-3
TGTGCCAGCAGTAGCCCTGGACTAGAAGAGACCCAGTACTTC | CASSSPGLEETQYF | . | TRBJ2-5 | TRBD2 | TRBV28
TGTGCCAGCAGCTCCCTGCAAAGGGGGCAGTGGAATTCACCCCTCCACTTT | CASSSLQRGQWNSPLHF | many | TRBJ1-6 | TRBD1 | TRBV7-2
TGTGCCAGCAGCTCGTACGCAGGCAGGGGGCGAGGGGACATTCAGTACTTC | CASSSYAGRGRGDIQYF | many | TRBJ2-4 | TRBD1 | TRBV5-5
TGTGCCATCAGTGGACAGGGGAGGGATTCCGGGGAGCTGTTTTTT | CAISGQGRDSGELFF | many | TRBJ2-2 | . | TRBV10-3
TGCAGTGCTAAACCTCATTGGGTAGGGGAATCTGGAAACACCATATATTTT | CSAKPHWVGESGNTIYF | many | TRBJ1-3 | . | TRBV20-1
TGTGCCACCAAGATACCGGCCGGGAGAAAAACCGGGGAGCTGTTTTTT | CATKIPAGRKTGELFF | many | TRBJ2-2 | . | TRBV24-1
TGTGCCAGCAGCCCGACAGGCCGTCGAGAGACCCAGTACTTC | CASSPTGRRETQYF | many | TRBJ2-5 | . | TRBV7-2
TGTGCCAGCAGCCTCGGGACAGGGCTAGGGACAGATACGCAGTATTTT | CASSLGTGLGTDTQYF | many | TRBJ2-3 | TRBD1 | TRBV7-2
TGTGCTAGCAGTCCAGGGACAGGGAGCGGCTACTCCTTC | CASSPGTGSGYSF | . | TRBJ1-2 | TRBD1 | TRBV6-2/TRBV6-3
TGTGCCAGCAGCTTAGTCGGGAATCAGCCCCAGCATTTT | CASSLVGNQPQHF | many | TRBJ1-5 | . | TRBV7-9
TGCGCCAGCAGCCGGGACTGGGACAATGAGCAGTTCTTC | CASSRDWDNEQFF | many | TRBJ2-1 | . | TRBV5-1
TGTGCCAGCAGCCAAGAAACAGGGGCTGGAAACACCATATATTTT | CASSQETGAGNTIYF | few | TRBJ1-3 | TRBD1 | TRBV6-6
TGTGCCATCCGGATTTCCTCGGGGAATAACTATGGCTACACCTTC | CAIRISSGNNYGYTF | many | TRBJ1-2 | . | TRBV28
TGTGCCAGCAGCCCGGGCTCCAGCTCCTACGAGCAGTACTTC | CASSPGSSSYEQYF | . | TRBJ2-7 | . | TRBV12-3/TRBV12-4
TGCGCCACCCCTTGTGAGGGGCGTGAAGCTTTCTTT | CATPCEGREAFF | many | TRBJ1-1 | . | TRBV5-1
TGCGCCAGCAGCCCTTCCGGCGGGAACGGGCGGAACACAGATACGCAGTATTTT | CASSPSGGNGRNTDTQYF | . | TRBJ2-3 | . | TRBV4-3
TGTGCCAGCAGTCCGAGGACAGGGGGCATCATTCAGTACTTC | CASSPRTGGIIQYF | many | TRBJ2-4 | TRBD1 | TRBV27
TGTGCCAGCAGCCAAGATCCAGGAGCCAGCACAGATACGCAGTATTTT | CASSQDPGASTDTQYF | few | TRBJ2-3 | . | TRBV14
TGCGCCAGCGGCCGTTCAGGGGGGAACACTGAAGCTTTCTTT | CASGRSGGNTEAFF | many | TRBJ1-1 | TRBD1 | TRBV5-1